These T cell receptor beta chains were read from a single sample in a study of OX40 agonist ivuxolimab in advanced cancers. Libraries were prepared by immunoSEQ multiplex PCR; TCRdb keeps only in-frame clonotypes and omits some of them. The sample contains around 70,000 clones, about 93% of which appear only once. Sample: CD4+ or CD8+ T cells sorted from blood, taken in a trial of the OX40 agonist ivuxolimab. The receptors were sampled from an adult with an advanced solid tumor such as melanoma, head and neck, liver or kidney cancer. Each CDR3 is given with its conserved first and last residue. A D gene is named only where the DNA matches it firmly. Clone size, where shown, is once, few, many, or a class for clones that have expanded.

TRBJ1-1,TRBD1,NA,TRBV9,TGTGCCAGCAGCCCCTCGACAGGGTTCACTGAAGCTTTCTTT,CASSPSTGFTEAFF
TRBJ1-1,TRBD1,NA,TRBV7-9,TGTGCCGGGGGGACAGGGGATCGATTGGCTTTCTTT,CAGGTGDRLAFF
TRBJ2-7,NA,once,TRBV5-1,TGCGCCAGCAGCTTGGCCGGGGGCCTCTCCTACGAGCAGTACTTC,CASSLAGGLSYEQYF
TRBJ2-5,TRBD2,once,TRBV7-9,TGTGCCAGCAGCTTAGTGCTAGCGGAGCAAGAGACCCAGTACTTC,CASSLVLAEQETQYF
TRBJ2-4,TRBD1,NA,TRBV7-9,TGTGCCAGCAGCCCAGGCCCCGACAGGGAACGTAACATTCAGTACTTC,CASSPGPDRERNIQYF
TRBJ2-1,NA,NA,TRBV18,TGTGCCAGCTCACCCTCGGGGGCCTACAATGAGCAGTTCTTC,CASSPSGAYNEQFF
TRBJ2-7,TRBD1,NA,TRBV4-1,TGCGCCAGCAGCCAAAGGGACAGATCCTACGAGCAGTACTTC,CASSQRDRSYEQYF
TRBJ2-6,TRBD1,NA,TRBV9,TGTGCCAGCAGCTCTCCGGGACAGGGCAGCTCTGGGGCCAACGTCCTGACTTTC,CASSSPGQGSSGANVLTF
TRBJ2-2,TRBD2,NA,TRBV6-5,TGTGCCAGCAGTTATAGCGGGGTATACACCGGGGAGCTGTTTTTT,CASSYSGVYTGELFF
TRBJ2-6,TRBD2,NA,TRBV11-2,TGTGCCAGCAGCTCCTCCATTGGGGGGGAAGGGGCCAACGTCCTGACTTTC,CASSSSIGGEGANVLTF
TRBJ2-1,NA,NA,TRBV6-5,TGTGCCAGCGCCTGGGGGGAGGGGGACAATGAGCAGTTCTTC,CASAWGEGDNEQFF
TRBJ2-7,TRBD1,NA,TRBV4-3,TGCGCCAGCAGCCAGGACAGGGGGCCGTACGAGCAGTACTTC,CASSQDRGPYEQYF
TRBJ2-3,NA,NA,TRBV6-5,TGTGCCAGCAGCCTAGCCGGGACAGATACGCAGTATTTT,CASSLAGTDTQYF
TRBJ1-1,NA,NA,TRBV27,TGTGCCAGCAGTTTGTTACAGAACACTGAAGCTTTCTTT,CASSLLQNTEAFF
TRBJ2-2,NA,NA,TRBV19,TGTGCCAGTAGTATAGTATCCGAGGGGACCGGGGAGCTGTTTTTT,CASSIVSEGTGELFF
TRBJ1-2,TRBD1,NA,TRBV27,TGTGCCAGCAGTCTCTACCTGGGGACAGTCTATGGCTACACCTTC,CASSLYLGTVYGYTF
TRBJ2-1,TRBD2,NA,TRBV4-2,TGTGCCAGCAGCCAAGAGAGGACTAGTGGCTACAATGAGCAGTTCTTC,CASSQERTSGYNEQFF
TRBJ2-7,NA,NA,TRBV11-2,TGTGCCAGCAGCCCTAACCACAAAACAGTATCCTACGAGCAGTACTTC,CASSPNHKTVSYEQYF
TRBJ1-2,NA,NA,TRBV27,TGTGCCAGCAGTTTATCCGGGACCAGTTATGGCTACACCTTC,CASSLSGTSYGYTF
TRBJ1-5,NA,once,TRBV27,TGTGCCAGCAGTTTGGCGGCAGGCGAGCTCAATCAGCCCCAGCATTTT,CASSLAAGELNQPQHF
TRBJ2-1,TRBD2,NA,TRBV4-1,TGCGCCAGCAGCCAGATAGCGGGGGGGGACAATGAGCAGTTCTTC,CASSQIAGGDNEQFF
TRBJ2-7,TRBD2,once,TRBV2,TGTGCCAGCACAAGGCGGGGGGCCGCCTACGAGCAGTACTTC,CASTRRGAAYEQYF
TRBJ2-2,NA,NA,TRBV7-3,TGTGCCAGCAGCTTAACTCTGGCGGGGGCCGTCAACACCGGGGAGCTGTTTTTT,CASSLTLAGAVNTGELFF
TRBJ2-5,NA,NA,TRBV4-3,TGCGCCAGCAGCCACTCCGGGAGACAAGAGACCCAGTACTTC,CASSHSGRQETQYF
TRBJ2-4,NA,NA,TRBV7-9,TGTGCCAGCAGCTTAGAGGCAGGGGTTGACATTCAGTACTTC,CASSLEAGVDIQYF
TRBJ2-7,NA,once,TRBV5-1,TGCGCCAGCAGCTTGGTACAGGGAGGCTCCTACGAGCAGTACTTC,CASSLVQGGSYEQYF
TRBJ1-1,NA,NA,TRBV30,TGTGCCTGGGTGGCTGGGGTGCGGACTGAAGCTTTCTTT,CAWVAGVRTEAFF
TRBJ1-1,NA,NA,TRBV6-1,TGTGCCAGCAGTGACCCGGGGAGGGGGAAAGGTGGAGCTTTCTTT,CASSDPGRGKGGAFF
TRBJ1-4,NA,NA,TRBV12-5,TGTGCTAGTGGTTGGGGGTTGGGTGAAAAACTGTTTTTT,CASGWGLGEKLFF
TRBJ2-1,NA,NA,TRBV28,TGTGCCAGCAGTCGGGGATCCTACAATGAGCAGTTCTTC,CASSRGSYNEQFF
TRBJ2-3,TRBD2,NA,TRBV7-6,TGTGCCAGCAGCTTAGCGTGGTATAGTAGCGGGGGGGCCCTGACAGATACGCAGTATTTT,CASSLAWYSSGGALTDTQYF
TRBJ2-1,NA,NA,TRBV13,TGTGCCAGCAGCTTAGGAGTCTTGGGTGAGCAGTTCTTC,CASSLGVLGEQFF
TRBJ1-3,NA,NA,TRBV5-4,TGTGCCAGCAGCTTGGCGACTATGGGAAACACCATATATTTT,CASSLATMGNTIYF
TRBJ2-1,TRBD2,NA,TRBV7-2,TGTGCCAGCAGCTTAGGGGCTAGCGGGGCCGGTGCGCAGTTCTTC,CASSLGASGAGAQFF
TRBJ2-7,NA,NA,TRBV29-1,TGCAGCGTCCCCCGAGGGGAATCCTACGAGCAGTACTTC,CSVPRGESYEQYF
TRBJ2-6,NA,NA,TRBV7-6,TGTGCCAGCAGCTTAGAGGAACAGGGTACTGGGGCCAACGTCCTGACTTTC,CASSLEEQGTGANVLTF
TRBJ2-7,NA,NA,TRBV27,TGTGCCAGCAGTCCGATGACAGTAGCCTACGAGCAGTACTTC,CASSPMTVAYEQYF
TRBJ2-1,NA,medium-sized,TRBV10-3,TGTGCCATCAGGACGGATTACAATGAGCAGTTCTTC,CAIRTDYNEQFF
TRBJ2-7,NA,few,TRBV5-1,TGCGCCAGCAGCTTGGATTGGGGGTACGAGCAGTACTTC,CASSLDWGYEQYF
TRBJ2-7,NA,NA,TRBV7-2,TGTGCCAGCAGCTTCCAGGGGGGTACCTACGAGCAGTACTTC,CASSFQGGTYEQYF
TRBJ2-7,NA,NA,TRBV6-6,TGTGCCAGCAGTTACTCTGGACCGGGCTACGAGCAGTACTTC,CASSYSGPGYEQYF
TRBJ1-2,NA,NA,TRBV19,TGTGCCAGTAGTATGAGGGACATGGGCTATGGCTACACCTTC,CASSMRDMGYGYTF
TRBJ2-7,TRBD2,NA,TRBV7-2,TGTGCCAGCAGCTTAGGCTATTTGAGCGAGCGGGGCTACGAGCAGTACTTC,CASSLGYLSERGYEQYF
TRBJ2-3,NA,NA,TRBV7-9,TGTGCCACACACTCCACAGATACGCAGTATTTT,CATHSTDTQYF
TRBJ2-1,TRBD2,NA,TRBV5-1,TGCGCCAGCAGCCTTGCGGGGGGGCTCTACAATGAGCAGTTCTTC,CASSLAGGLYNEQFF
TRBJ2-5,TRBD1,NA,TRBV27,TGTGCCAGCAGTTTCGGACAGGGAGAGGGGGAGACCCAGTACTTC,CASSFGQGEGETQYF
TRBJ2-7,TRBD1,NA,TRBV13,TGTGCCAGCAGCTCCCGTGACAGGGACCCCTACGAGCAGTACTTC,CASSSRDRDPYEQYF
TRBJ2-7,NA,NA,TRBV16,TGTGCCAGCAGCCAAGGTGCTTCGAACGAGCAGTACTTC,CASSQGASNEQYF
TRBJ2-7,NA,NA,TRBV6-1,TGTGCCAGCAGTCTTGACACACTGGAGGACGAGCAGTACTTC,CASSLDTLEDEQYF
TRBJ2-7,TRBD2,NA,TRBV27,TGTGCTACAGCAAGACGCGGGAGCTCCTACGAGCAGTACTTC,CATARRGSSYEQYF
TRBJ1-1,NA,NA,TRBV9,TGTGCCAGCAGCTCAGGTCCGACCGGGACTGAAGCTTTCTTT,CASSSGPTGTEAFF
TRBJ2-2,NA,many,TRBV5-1,TGCGCCAGCAGCTTTTCCAGGGAGGACACCGGGGAGCTGTTTTTT,CASSFSREDTGELFF
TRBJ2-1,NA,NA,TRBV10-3,TGTGCCATCAGTGAGCCGACGGGGCGGGCCTCCTACAATGAGCAGTTCTTC,CAISEPTGRASYNEQFF
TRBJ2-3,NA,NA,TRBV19,TGTGCCAGTAGTATAAACCCAGATACGCAGTATTTT,CASSINPDTQYF
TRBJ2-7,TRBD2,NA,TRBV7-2,TGTGCCAGCAGTTATAGCGGGCTTAGCTCCTACGAGCAGTACTTC,CASSYSGLSSYEQYF